A single TCR beta chain is shown here with its context. The data were obtained in a study of cytomegalovirus exposure and HLA in healthy donors. PCR was performed using 60 Vbeta and 13 Jbeta primers. Profiled with immunoSEQ multiplex PCR; TCRdb holds only in-frame clones, not every one. The specimen's table records some 120,000 clones. The V gene end was trimmed by 5 bases and the J gene end by 5 bases; junction bases not matched to a gene: 3. The CDR3 is 12 residues long. Germline V lookup: CDR1 SGHRS, CDR2 YFSETQ. Material: PBMCs. V is TRBV5-1 and J is TRBJ2-7; 8 nucleotides line up with TRBD1. The sequence was obtained from a man between 25 and 39 years old in good health and CMV-seronegative. CDR3 DNA sequence: TGCGCCAGCAGATGGGACAGGCACGAGCAGTACTTC. This encodes CASRWDRHEQYF.